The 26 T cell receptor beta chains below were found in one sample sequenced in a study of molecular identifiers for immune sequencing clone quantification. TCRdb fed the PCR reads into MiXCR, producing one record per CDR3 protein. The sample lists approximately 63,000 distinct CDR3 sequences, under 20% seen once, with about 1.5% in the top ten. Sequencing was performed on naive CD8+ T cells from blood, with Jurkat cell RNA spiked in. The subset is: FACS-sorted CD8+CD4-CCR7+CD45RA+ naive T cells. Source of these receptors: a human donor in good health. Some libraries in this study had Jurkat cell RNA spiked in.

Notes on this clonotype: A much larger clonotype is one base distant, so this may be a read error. CDR3 DNA: TGCACCAGCAGCCAAGAGGGTAGGGGGGATACGCAGTATTTT. This gives the protein CTSSQEGRGDTQYF. This chain links TRBV4-1 with TRBJ2-3, with D tentatively TRBD1 (6 bases). This CDR3 spans 14 amino acids. The germline CDR1 and CDR2 sequences are MGHRA and YSYEKL.

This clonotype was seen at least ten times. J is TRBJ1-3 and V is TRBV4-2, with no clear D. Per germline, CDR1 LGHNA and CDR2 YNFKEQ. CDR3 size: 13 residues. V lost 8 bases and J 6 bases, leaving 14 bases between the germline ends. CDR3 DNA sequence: TGTGCCAGCCTCGCGAGGGATTTAAACACCATATATTTT. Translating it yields CASLARDLNTIYF.

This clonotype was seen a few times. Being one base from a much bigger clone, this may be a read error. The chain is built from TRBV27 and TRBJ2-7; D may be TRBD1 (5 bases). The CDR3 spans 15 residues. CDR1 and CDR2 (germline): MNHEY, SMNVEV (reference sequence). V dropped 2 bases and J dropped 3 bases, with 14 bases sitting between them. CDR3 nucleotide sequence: TGTGCCAGCAGTTTAAGGATAGGGGTATTCTACGAGCAGTACTTC. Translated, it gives CASSLRIGVFYEQYF.

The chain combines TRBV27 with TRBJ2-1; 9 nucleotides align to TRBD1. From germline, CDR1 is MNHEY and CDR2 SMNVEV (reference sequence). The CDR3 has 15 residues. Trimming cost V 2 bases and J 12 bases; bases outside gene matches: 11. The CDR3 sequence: CASSLRTGDDWSQFF. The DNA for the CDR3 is TGTGCCAGCAGTTTACGGACAGGGGACGATTGGTCGCAGTTCTTC.

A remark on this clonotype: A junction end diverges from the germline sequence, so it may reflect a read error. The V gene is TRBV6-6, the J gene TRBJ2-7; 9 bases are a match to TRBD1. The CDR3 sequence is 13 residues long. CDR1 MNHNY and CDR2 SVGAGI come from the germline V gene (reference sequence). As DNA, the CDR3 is TGTGCCAGCAGTTCCTGGACAGGGGAAGAGCAGCACTTC. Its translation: CASSSWTGEEQHF.

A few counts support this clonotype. The CDR3 DNA sequence: TGTGCCAGCAGTTCCCTTTGGGGTCGGGAACCCCTCCACTTT. Its translation: CASSSLWGREPLHF. The chain employs TRBV27 and TRBJ1-6, with no clear D. The CDR3 contains 14 residues. V shed 4 bases and J shed 12 bases, with 16 bases lying between them. Germline V gives CDR1 MNHEY, CDR2 SMNVEV (reference sequence).

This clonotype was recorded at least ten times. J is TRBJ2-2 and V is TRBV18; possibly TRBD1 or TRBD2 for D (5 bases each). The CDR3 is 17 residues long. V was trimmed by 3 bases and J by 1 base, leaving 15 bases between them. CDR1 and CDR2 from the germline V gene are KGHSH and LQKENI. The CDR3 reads CASSPLGATKNTGELFF. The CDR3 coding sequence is TGTGCCAGCTCACCTCTCGGGGCTACAAAGAACACCGGGGAGCTGTTTTTT. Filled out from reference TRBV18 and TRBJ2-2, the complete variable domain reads NAGVMQNPRHLVRRRGQEARLRCSPMKGHSHVYWYRQLPEEGLKFMVYLQKENIIDESGMPKERFSAEFPKEGPSILRIQQVVRGDSAAYFCASSPLGATKNTGELFFGEGSRLTVL.

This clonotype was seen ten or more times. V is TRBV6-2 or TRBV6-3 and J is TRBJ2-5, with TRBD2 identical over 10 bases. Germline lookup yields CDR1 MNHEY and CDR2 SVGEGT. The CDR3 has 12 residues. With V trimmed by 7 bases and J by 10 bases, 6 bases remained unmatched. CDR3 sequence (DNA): TGTGCCAGCAACCTAGCGGGAGTGGTCCAGTACTTC. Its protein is CASNLAGVVQYF.

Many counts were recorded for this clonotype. CDR3 nucleotide sequence: TGTGCCAGTAGTGAAAGTTTTGGGAGTGAGCAGTTCTTC. Translation: CASSESFGSEQFF. The rearrangement uses TRBV19 and TRBJ2-1; D is possibly TRBD2 (5 bases). The CDR3 is 13 residues long. Deletions cut 5 bases from V and 9 bases from J, with 14 bases between. Germline CDR1 and CDR2: LNHDA and SQIVND (reference sequence).

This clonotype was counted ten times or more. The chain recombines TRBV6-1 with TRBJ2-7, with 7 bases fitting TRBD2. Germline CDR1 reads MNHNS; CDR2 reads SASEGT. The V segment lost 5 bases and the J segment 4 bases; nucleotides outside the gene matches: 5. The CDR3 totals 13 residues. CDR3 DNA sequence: TGTGCCAGCAGTCATAGGACTAGTTACGAGCAGTACTTC. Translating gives CASSHRTSYEQYF.

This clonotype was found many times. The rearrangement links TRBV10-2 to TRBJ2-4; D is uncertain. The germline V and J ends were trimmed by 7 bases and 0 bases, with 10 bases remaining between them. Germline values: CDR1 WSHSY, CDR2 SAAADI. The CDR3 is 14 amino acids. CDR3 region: CASNVYLAKNIQYF. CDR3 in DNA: TGCGCCAGCAACGTCTATTTAGCCAAAAACATTCAGTACTTC.

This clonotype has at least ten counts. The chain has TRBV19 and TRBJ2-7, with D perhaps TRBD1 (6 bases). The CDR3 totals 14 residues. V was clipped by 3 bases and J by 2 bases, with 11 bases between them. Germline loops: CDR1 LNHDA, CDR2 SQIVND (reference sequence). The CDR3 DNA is TGTGCCAGTAGTATTTCAGGGGAAGCCTACGAGCAGTACTTC. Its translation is CASSISGEAYEQYF.

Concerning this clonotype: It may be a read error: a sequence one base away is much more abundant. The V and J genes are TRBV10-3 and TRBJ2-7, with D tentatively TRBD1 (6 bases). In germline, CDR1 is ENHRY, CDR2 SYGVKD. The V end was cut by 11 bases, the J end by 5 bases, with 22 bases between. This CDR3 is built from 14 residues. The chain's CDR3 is CAVTHTGHSDEQYF. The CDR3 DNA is TGTGCCGTCACCCACACAGGGCACTCGGACGAGCAGTACTTC.

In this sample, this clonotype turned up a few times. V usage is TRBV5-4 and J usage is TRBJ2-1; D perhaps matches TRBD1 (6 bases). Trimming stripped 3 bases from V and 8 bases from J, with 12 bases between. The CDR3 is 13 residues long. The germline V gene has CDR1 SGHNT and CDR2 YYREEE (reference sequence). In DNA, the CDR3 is TGTGCCAGCAGCTCGGACAGTACCTATGAGCAGTTCTTC. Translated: CASSSDSTYEQFF.

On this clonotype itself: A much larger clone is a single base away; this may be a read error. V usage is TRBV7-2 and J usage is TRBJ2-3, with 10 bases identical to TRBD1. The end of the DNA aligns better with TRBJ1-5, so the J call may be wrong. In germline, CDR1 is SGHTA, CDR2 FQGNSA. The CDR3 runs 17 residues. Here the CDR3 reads CASSFAKPGQGTDTQHF. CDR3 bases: TGTGCCAGCAGCTTCGCGAAACCGGGACAGGGGACAGATACGCAGCATTTT.

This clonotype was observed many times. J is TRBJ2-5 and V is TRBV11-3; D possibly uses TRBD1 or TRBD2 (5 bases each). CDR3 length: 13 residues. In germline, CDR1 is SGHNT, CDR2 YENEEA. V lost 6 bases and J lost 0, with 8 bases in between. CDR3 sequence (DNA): TGTGCCAGCAGAGGGACGTACCAAGAGACCCAGTACTTC. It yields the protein CASRGTYQETQYF.

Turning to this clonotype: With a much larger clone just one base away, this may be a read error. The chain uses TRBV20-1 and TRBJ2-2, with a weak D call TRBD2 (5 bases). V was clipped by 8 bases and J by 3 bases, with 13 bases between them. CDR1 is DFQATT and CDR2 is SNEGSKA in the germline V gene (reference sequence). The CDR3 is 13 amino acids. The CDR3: CSTAERDTGELFF. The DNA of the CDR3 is TGCAGTACGGCAGAGAGGGACACCGGGGAGCTGTTTTTT.

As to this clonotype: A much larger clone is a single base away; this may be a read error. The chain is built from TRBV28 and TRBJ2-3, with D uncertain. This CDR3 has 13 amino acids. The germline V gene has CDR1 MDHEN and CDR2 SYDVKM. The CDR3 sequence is CASSILLTDRQYF. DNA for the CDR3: TGTGCCAGCAGCATACTTCTCACAGATAGGCAGTATTTT.

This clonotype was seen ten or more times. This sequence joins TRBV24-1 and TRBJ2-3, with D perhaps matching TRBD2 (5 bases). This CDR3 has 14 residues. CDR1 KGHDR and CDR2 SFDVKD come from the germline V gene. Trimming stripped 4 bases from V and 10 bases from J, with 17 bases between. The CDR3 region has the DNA TGTGCCACCAGTGAACCGCAGGAACCGCGGGCGCAGTATTTT. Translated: CATSEPQEPRAQYF.

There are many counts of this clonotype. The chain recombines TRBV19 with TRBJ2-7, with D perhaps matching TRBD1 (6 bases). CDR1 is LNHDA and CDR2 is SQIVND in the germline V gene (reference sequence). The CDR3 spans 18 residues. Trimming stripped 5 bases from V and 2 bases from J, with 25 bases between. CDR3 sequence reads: CASSLQGNLFESAYEQYF. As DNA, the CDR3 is TGTGCCAGTAGTCTACAGGGTAACCTTTTCGAGTCTGCCTACGAGCAGTACTTC.

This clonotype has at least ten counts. CDR3 residues: CASSSSDFSPGTQYF. DNA for the CDR3: TGTGCCAGCAGCTCGTCTGATTTCAGTCCAGGGACCCAGTACTTC. The chain recombines TRBV7-9 with TRBJ2-5, with unresolved D. This CDR3 region has 15 residues. Trimming cost V 4 bases and J 7 bases, with 19 bases left between them. Germline lookup yields CDR1 SEHNR and CDR2 FQNEAQ (reference sequence).

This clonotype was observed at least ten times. In DNA form, the CDR3 reads TGTGCCAGCAGTGAAGATAGCGGGAGGTTCCACGAGCAGTACTTC. Translating gives CASSEDSGRFHEQYF. The rearrangement joins TRBV2 to TRBJ2-7; 10 bases match TRBD2. The germline CDR1 and CDR2 sequences are SNHLY and FYNNEI. J gave up 5 bases and V 1 base, and 5 bases lay outside the gene matches. The CDR3 contains 15 residues.

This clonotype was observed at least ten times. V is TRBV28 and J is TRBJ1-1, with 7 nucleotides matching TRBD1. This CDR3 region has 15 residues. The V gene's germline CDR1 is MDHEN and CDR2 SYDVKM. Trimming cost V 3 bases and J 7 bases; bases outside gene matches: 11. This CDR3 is CASSFGTAWRGEAFF. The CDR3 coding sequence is TGTGCCAGCAGTTTCGGGACAGCCTGGCGGGGTGAAGCTTTCTTT.

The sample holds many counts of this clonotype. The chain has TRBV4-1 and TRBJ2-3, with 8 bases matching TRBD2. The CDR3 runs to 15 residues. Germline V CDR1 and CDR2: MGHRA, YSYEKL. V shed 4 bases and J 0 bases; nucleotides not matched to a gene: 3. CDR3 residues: CASSLTSASTDTQYF. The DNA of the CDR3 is TGCGCCAGCAGCCTGACTAGCGCGAGCACAGATACGCAGTATTTT.

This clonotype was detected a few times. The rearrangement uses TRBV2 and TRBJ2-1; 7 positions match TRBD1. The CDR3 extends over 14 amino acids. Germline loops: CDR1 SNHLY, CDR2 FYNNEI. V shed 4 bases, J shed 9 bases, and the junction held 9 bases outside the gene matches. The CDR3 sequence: CASSGGTARAEQFF. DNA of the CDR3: TGTGCCAGCAGTGGAGGGACAGCGAGGGCTGAGCAGTTCTTC.

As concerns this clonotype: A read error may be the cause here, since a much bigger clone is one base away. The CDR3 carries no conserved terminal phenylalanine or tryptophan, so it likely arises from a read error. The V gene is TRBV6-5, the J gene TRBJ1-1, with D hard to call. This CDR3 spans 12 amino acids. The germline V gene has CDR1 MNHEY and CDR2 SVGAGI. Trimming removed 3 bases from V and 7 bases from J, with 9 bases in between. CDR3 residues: CASSYGENEAFL. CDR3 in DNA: TGTGCCAGCAGTTATGGGGAGAATGAAGCTTTCCTT.